This entry describes one TCR beta chain. Per the original methods: How many nucleated cells were present was estimated from reference gene primer amplification. Only in-frame clones appear in the TCRdb table, and some are missing; sequencing was by immunoSEQ multiplex PCR. V, J and clone size are those of that table, while D and trimming were read from the DNA. Among over 80,000 clones listed, approximately 86% were seen once. This CDR3 contains 15 residues. The V gene's germline CDR1 is SGHTA and CDR2 FQGNSA. The J segment lost 5 bases and the V segment lost 4 bases, leaving 6 bases of the junction unmatched. These data are taken from a study of blood T cell repertoires in COVID-19. Whole-study context: Samples representing acute and convalescent COVID-19 were sourced from the United States, Italy and Spain. PBMCs, B-cell-depleted T cells, or T cells were the source of the cDNA or gDNA that made up the material.

The specimen sequenced was peripheral blood. J is TRBJ2-5 and V is TRBV7-2; 11 bases fit TRBD2. The sequence was obtained from a man aged 80 or over with active or convalescent COVID-19. CDR3 sequence (DNA): TGTGCCAGCAGCTCCACTAGCGGGAGTTGGGAGACCCAGTACTTC. This gives the protein CASSSTSGSWETQYF. Looking up the rest from reference TRBV7-2 and TRBJ2-5 gives the full variable domain: GAGVSQSPSNKVTEKGKDVELRCDPISGHTALYWYRQSLGQGLEFLIYFQGNSAPDKSGLPSDRFSAERTGGSVSTLTIQRTQQEDSAVYLCASSSTSGSWETQYFGPGTRLLVL.